This T cell receptor beta chain was retrieved from a study of T cell responses to AZD1222 COVID-19 vaccine. Findings and caveats of the study: No repertoire was sampled before or during the peak T cell response, only after it. White British donors predominated, females outnumbered males, and clonal diversity was possibly underestimated.

Germline V gene sequence: CDR1 PRHDT, CDR2 FYEKMQ (reference sequence). V was clipped by 3 bases and J by 2 bases, with 8 bases between them. CDR3 length: 14 residues. The assay was immunoSEQ multiplex PCR, and TCRdb's table has in-frame clones only and misses some. In the table there are tens of thousands of clones, just over 90% of which are singletons. Comments on this clone: Its antigen is still unknown.

This sample comprised peripheral blood, obtained on day 0 of MenACWY control vaccination. This rearrangement joins TRBV13 to TRBJ1-5; D is perhaps TRBD1 (5 bases). The clonotype originates from an adult in good health. CDR3 DNA: TGTGCCAGCAGCTTGGGGGGTGGCAATCAGCCCCAGCATTTT. It codes for CASSLGGGNQPQHF. Complete variable domain (other parts from reference TRBV13 and TRBJ1-5): AAGVIQSPRHLIKEKRETATLKCYPIPRHDTVYWYQQGPGQDPQFLISFYEKMQSDKGSIPDRFSAQQFSDYHSELNMSSLELGDSALYFCASSLGGGNQPQHFGDGTRLSIL.